The sequence of this T cell receptor beta chain was determined in a study of T cells after yellow fever vaccination. Study at large: Libraries from low-cell-number fractions were prepared with the SMART-Seq v4 Ultra Low Input RNA kit.

This clonotype was seen at least ten times. CDR3 length: 14 amino acids. Trimming took 5 bases from V and 4 from J, leaving 14 bases between them. Germline V CDR1 and CDR2: MNHNS, SASEGT. The study made its TCR cDNA through 5'RACE template switching. That step introduced a universal primer site along with UMIs. TCRdb re-called the 5' RACE reads with MiXCR, one entry per CDR3 protein. This sample has 30,000 or so distinct CDR3 sequences, with 4.4% found just once. The sequence came from a man aged 30 to 45 who received the YFV17D yellow fever vaccine. The material was CD8+ T cells sorted from PBMCs, obtained 5 days after the yellow fever booster vaccination. The chain recombines TRBV6-1 with TRBJ1-1; a possible D gene is TRBD1 (5 bases). CDR3 in DNA: TGTGCCAGCAGTCAACAGGAGGTGGTCACTGAAGCTTTCTTT. It yields the protein CASSQQEVVTEAFF.